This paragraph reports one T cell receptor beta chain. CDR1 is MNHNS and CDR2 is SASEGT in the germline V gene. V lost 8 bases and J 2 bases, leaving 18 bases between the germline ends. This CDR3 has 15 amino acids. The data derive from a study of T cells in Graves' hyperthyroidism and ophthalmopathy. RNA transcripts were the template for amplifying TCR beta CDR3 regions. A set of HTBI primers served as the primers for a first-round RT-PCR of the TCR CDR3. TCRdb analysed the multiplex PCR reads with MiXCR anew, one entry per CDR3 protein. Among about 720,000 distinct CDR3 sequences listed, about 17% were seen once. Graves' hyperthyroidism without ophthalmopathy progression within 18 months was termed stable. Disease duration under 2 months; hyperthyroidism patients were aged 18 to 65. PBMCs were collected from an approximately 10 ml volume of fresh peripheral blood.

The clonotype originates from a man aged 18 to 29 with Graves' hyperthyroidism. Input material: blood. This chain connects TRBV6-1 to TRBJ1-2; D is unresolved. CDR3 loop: CASSEQAGMNYGYTF. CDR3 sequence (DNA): TGTGCCAGCTCGGAGCAGGCGGGAATGAACTATGGCTACACCTTC.